The sequence of this T cell receptor (beta chain) was determined in a study of T cells in Graves' hyperthyroidism and ophthalmopathy. At the level of the study: Peripheral blood draws took place at initial diagnosis, ahead of any treatment. Study observations and caveats: Model-based prediction identified ophthalmopathy a median 6.5 months prior to its onset. Blood samples included most of the expanded thyroid clonotypes exceeding 0.001.

Researchers took RNA transcripts and amplified the TCR beta CDR3 regions from them. HTBI primers were used for first-round RT-PCR of the TCR CDR3. TCRdb re-analysed the multiplex PCR reads in MiXCR, keeping a single row per CDR3 protein. The sample has around 360,000 distinct CDR3 sequences; roughly 15% are singletons. This clonotype was detected ten times or more. Antigen unknown. Trimming left V 2 bases short and J 2 bases short, with 12 bases between. This CDR3 has 15 amino acids. Looked up from germline, CDR1 is SGHTS and CDR2 is YDEGEE. Clinical symptoms, serum thyroxine and TRAb, thyroid ultrasound and orbital computed tomography were used for the diagnoses.

The chain has TRBV5-8 and TRBJ2-3; no definite D call. The TCR originated in a woman in her sixties or seventies with Graves' ophthalmopathy. The sequenced material came from blood. CDR3 sequence reads: CASSFGATPTDTQYF. CDR3 in DNA: TGTGCCAGCAGCTTTGGTGCGACCCCCACAGATACGCAGTATTTT.